This T cell receptor (beta chain) was recovered during a study of cytomegalovirus exposure and HLA in healthy donors. Study-wide results and limits: Many donors carried some public TCRs, although rarity characterized most TCR sequences. The authors later found TCR association rates varying by HLA locus, with DRB1 most and HLA-C fewest.

Participants comprised healthy donors of bone marrow. With regard to this clone: Its antigen is unknown.

13 Jbeta primers and 60 Vbeta primers were used for the PCR. TCRdb keeps only in-frame clones here, not all; method: immunoSEQ multiplex PCR. The sample has fewer than 90,000 clones, over 75% seen once. Germline-derived CDR1 and CDR2 are LGHNA and YNFKEQ. CDR3 length equals 16 residues. Deletions cut 0 bases from V and 4 bases from J, with 13 bases between. This rearrangement joins TRBV4-2 to TRBJ2-1; D might be TRBD2 (7 bases). This TCR came from a human donor in good health. The material sequenced was PBMCs. CDR3 in amino acids: CASSQEGGRLYNEQFF. Here the CDR3 DNA reads TGTGCCAGCAGCCAAGAGGGGGGGCGTCTTTACAATGAGCAGTTCTTC.